Each of the 18 T cell receptor beta chains below was sequenced from the same sample in a study of cytomegalovirus exposure and HLA in healthy donors. 60 Vbeta and 13 Jbeta primers were used in PCR. This table comes from immunoSEQ multiplex PCR, and its TCRdb copy is limited to in-frame clones, with some not included. The sample contains 97,000 or so clones, around 10% of which appear only once. Sequencing was carried out using PBMCs. These TCRs come from a man in his fifties or sixties in good health and CMV-seropositive.

This clone was observed many times. Distinct nucleotide sequences in the sample also encode this CDR3. The CDR3 DNA reads as TGTGCCAGCAGTTTCCTGGGTAGCGGGAGCACAGATACGCAGTATTTT. The encoded protein is CASSFLGSGSTDTQYF. The rearrangement links TRBV27 to TRBJ2-3, with 7 bases that match TRBD2. The J segment lost 0 bases and the V segment lost 3 bases, leaving 6 bases of the junction unmatched. The germline gives CDR1 MNHEY, CDR2 SMNVEV (reference sequence). This CDR3 has 16 residues.

This clone was counted only a few times. V is TRBV18 and J is TRBJ1-2; D is unresolved. V lost 5 bases and J lost 2, with 6 bases in between. CDR3 size: 12 residues. CDR1 and CDR2 from the germline V gene are KGHSH and LQKENI. CDR3 protein: CASSELNYGYTF. The CDR3, as DNA: TGTGCCAGCTCAGAGTTGAACTATGGCTACACCTTC.

The chain combines TRBV5-5 with TRBJ1-5; D uncertain. This CDR3 contains 13 residues. CDR1 and CDR2 (germline): SGHKS, YYEKEE (reference sequence). Between the trimmed V and J ends, which lost 4 bases and 5 bases, there was a span of 10 bases. CDR3 loop: CASSIRRDQPQHF. In nucleotides, the CDR3 is TGTGCCAGCAGCATAAGGCGGGATCAGCCCCAGCATTTT.

This chain joins TRBV6-5 and TRBJ2-3, with D possibly TRBD1 on 5 matching bases. The CDR3 loop spans 14 amino acids. Per germline, CDR1 MNHEY and CDR2 SVGAGI. Trimming shortened V by 6 bases and J by 2 bases, and 12 bases separated the two germline ends. DNA of the CDR3: TGTGCCAGCAGGGGGCCCTTAAACACAGATACGCAGTATTTT. This gives the protein CASRGPLNTDTQYF.

The chain recombines TRBV18 with TRBJ1-2, with D unresolved. With 2 bases removed from V and 4 bases from J, the gap between germline ends came to 14 bases. The CDR3 loop spans 15 amino acids. Germline CDR1 KGHSH, CDR2 LQKENI. The CDR3 loop is CASSPSLEGSYGYTF. CDR3 nucleotides: TGTGCCAGCTCACCATCGCTAGAGGGTAGCTATGGCTACACCTTC.

This clone has more than one count but fewer than ten. V gene TRBV4-2 combines with J gene TRBJ1-3; 8 bases line up with TRBD1. J was trimmed by 4 bases and V by 0 bases; bases with no gene match: 5. The CDR3 length is 16 residues. Germline V lookup: CDR1 LGHNA, CDR2 YNFKEQ. In DNA form, the CDR3 reads TGTGCCAGCAGCCAAGATAGGACAGGGAACGGAAACACCATATATTTT. Translation gives CASSQDRTGNGNTIYF.

This chain uses TRBV19 with TRBJ1-1; possible D gene TRBD1, 6 bases. The CDR3 runs to 16 residues. V lost 4 bases and J lost 6, with 21 bases in between. Looked up from germline, CDR1 is LNHDA and CDR2 is SQIVND (reference sequence). CDR3 sequence reads: CASSRRTDMKAAEAFF. The CDR3, as DNA: TGTGCCAGTAGTAGACGGACAGATATGAAGGCCGCTGAAGCTTTCTTT.

The rearrangement uses TRBV6-1 and TRBJ2-5, with D unresolved. With the DNA end fitting TRBJ2-7 better, the J assignment may be wrong. CDR3 length equals 13 residues. Germline CDR1 and CDR2: MNHNS and SASEGT. This CDR3 is CASSARSSYEQYF. The CDR3 bases are TGTGCCAGCAGTGCCAGGTCCAGCTACGAGCAGTACTTC.

The table lists this clone with a few counts. The CDR3 loop is CATSREGGPRTEAFF. The CDR3 DNA reads TGTGCCACCAGCAGAGAAGGGGGCCCGAGGACTGAAGCTTTCTTT. This chain joins TRBV15 and TRBJ1-1, with 7 nucleotides matching TRBD1. CDR1 LNHNV and CDR2 YYDKDF come from the germline V gene (reference sequence). Trimming at V came to 0 bases and at J to 5 bases, leaving 6 bases not matched to a gene. The CDR3 totals 15 residues.

The table lists this clone with a few counts. The chain joins TRBV27 to TRBJ1-2, with a tentative D call TRBD1 (5 bases). With 2 bases removed from V and 5 bases from J, the gap between germline ends came to 12 bases. The V gene's germline CDR1 is MNHEY and CDR2 SMNVEV (reference sequence). The CDR3 extends over 14 amino acids. The CDR3 is CASSLVAGVYGYTF. The CDR3 DNA reads as TGTGCCAGCAGTTTAGTGGCGGGGGTGTATGGCTACACCTTC.

V gene TRBV15 combines with J gene TRBJ2-7; 9 nucleotides match TRBD2. From germline, CDR1 is LNHNV and CDR2 YYDKDF (reference sequence). Losses at the gene ends were 10 bases for V and 0 bases for J; bases not matched to a gene: 16. The CDR3 is 17 residues long. The CDR3 sequence: CAIKRASLAGSSYEQYF. CDR3 DNA: TGTGCCATTAAAAGGGCTTCTCTAGCGGGAAGCTCCTACGAGCAGTACTTC.

This clone was counted between two and nine times. The genes are TRBV29-1 and TRBJ2-1, with TRBD1 as a possible D gene (6 bases). CDR3 length: 13 amino acids. Looked up from germline, CDR1 is SQVTM and CDR2 is ANQGSEA. Trimming took 7 bases from V and 2 from J, leaving 12 bases between them. The CDR3 DNA is TGCAGCGCCCGGACAGCCACCTACAATGAGCAGTTCTTC. Translated, it gives CSARTATYNEQFF.

The rearrangement uses TRBV4-3 and TRBJ2-7; TRBD1 is a possible D gene (6 bases). CDR1 and CDR2 (germline): LGHNA, YSLEER. Trimming pared 4 bases from V and 6 bases from J, leaving 25 bases between. CDR3 size: 17 residues. CDR3 sequence: CASSPRTGRIPGVEQYF. The CDR3 region has the DNA TGCGCCAGCAGCCCACGTACAGGGCGGATCCCTGGGGTCGAGCAGTACTTC.

This clone has only a few counts. The rearrangement links TRBV28 to TRBJ1-3; perhaps TRBD1 as D (6 bases). Trimming cost V 5 bases and J 6 bases, with 17 bases left between them. The CDR3 contains 15 residues. The V gene's germline CDR1 is MDHEN and CDR2 SYDVKM. The DNA of the CDR3 is TGTGCCAGCAGTAAAGGGGGGGGTTCGAAAAACACCATATATTTT. The encoded protein is CASSKGGGSKNTIYF.

This clone was counted a few times. J is TRBJ1-2 and V is TRBV6-6; possible D gene TRBD1, 5 bases. The germline CDR1 and CDR2 sequences are MNHNY and SVGAGI (reference sequence). V gave up 10 bases and J gave up 1 base, with 13 bases separating them. This CDR3 has 13 amino acids. CDR3 nucleotides: TGTGCCACCGGGCCGACAGATAACTATGGCTACACCTTC. It yields the protein CATGPTDNYGYTF.

V usage is TRBV6-5 and J usage is TRBJ1-2; possible D gene TRBD1, 5 bases. Germline loops: CDR1 MNHEY, CDR2 SVGAGI. This CDR3 contains 14 residues. V was cut by 10 bases and J by 4 bases, with 19 bases left in between. CDR3 bases: TGTGCCACCCTTCCAGGGCTCGCGGCCTATGGCTACACCTTC. It specifies CATLPGLAAYGYTF.

This clone was detected a few times. V usage is TRBV7-2 and J usage is TRBJ1-1; D unresolved. V lost 5 bases to trimming and J lost 0 bases, with 10 bases between them. Looked up from germline, CDR1 is SGHTA and CDR2 is FQGNSA. This CDR3 is built from 14 residues. The CDR3 region is CASSPGLLNTEAFF. The CDR3 nucleotides read TGTGCCAGCAGCCCTGGACTCTTGAACACTGAAGCTTTCTTT.

This clone was seen only a few times. The CDR3 nucleotides read TGTGCCAGCAGATTCAGGGGCGCCGGGATTGGGAGCTCCTACGAGCAGTACTTC. It encodes CASRFRGAGIGSSYEQYF. This chain connects TRBV27 to TRBJ2-7; D possibly corresponds to TRBD1 (6 bases). Germline V gives CDR1 MNHEY, CDR2 SMNVEV (reference sequence). The V and J ends lost 6 bases and 0 bases respectively, with 24 bases between them. The CDR3 contains 18 residues.